This is a list of T cell receptor beta chains from one sample in a study of shared clonotypes between healthy human individuals. Method: immunoSEQ multiplex PCR; TCRdb's copy keeps in-frame clones and lacks some. The sample yields some 1,400,000 clones, around 97% seen once. The sample comprised naive CD4+ T cells sorted from blood. The source is a man aged 30 to 45 in good health. The CDR3 runs from the conserved cysteine through the conserved F or W. D genes are given only for firm matches. Size tells how often a clone was seen (once, few, many) or the class of an expanded clone, and some rows leave it out.

v_gene,j_gene,d_gene,abundance,CDR3nt,CDR3aa
TRBV18,TRBJ2-2,.,.,TGTGCCAGCTCAACACTAGATCCCGGGGAGCTGTTTTTT,CASSTLDPGELFF
TRBV7-9,TRBJ1-1,.,.,TGTGCCAGCAGCCCGACAGGTCCCGAAGCTTTCTTT,CASSPTGPEAFF
TRBV23-1,TRBJ2-7,TRBD1,.,TGCGCCAGCAGTCAATCGCGGACAGGGGTCACCTACGAGCAGTACTTC,CASSQSRTGVTYEQYF
TRBV6-5,TRBJ2-1,TRBD2,.,TGTGCCAGCAGTTACGGTCTGGGACTAGCGGGGGAGCAGTTCTTC,CASSYGLGLAGEQFF
TRBV19,TRBJ1-2,.,.,TGTGCCAGTAGTGCGTTCTATGGCTACACCTTC,CASSAFYGYTF
TRBV9,TRBJ2-3,TRBD2,.,TGTGCCAGCAGCGGGACTAGCGGGAGAACAGATACGCAGTATTTT,CASSGTSGRTDTQYF
TRBV18,TRBJ2-7,.,.,TGTGCCAGCTCACCTAACGGGCCGCCGTACTACGAGCAGTACTTC,CASSPNGPPYYEQYF
TRBV27,TRBJ2-7,.,.,TGTGCCAGCAGTCCCCACGTCCGGACTCTAACCTCCTACGAGCAGTACTTC,CASSPHVRTLTSYEQYF
TRBV5-8,TRBJ2-7,TRBD2,.,TGTGCCAGCAGCCCCCCGGGACTAGCGATCCTCTACGAGCAGTACTTC,CASSPPGLAILYEQYF
TRBV6-5,TRBJ2-3,TRBD2,.,TGTGCCAGCAGTCGGGACTATGGCACAGATACGCAGTATTTT,CASSRDYGTDTQYF
TRBV28,TRBJ2-5,.,.,TGTGCCAGCAGTTTAACGACACCAGAGACCCAGTACTTC,CASSLTTPETQYF
TRBV5-1,TRBJ2-7,.,once,TGCGCCAGCAGCTCGGACGGCCGTCCTCCCTACGAGCAGTACTTC,CASSSDGRPPYEQYF
TRBV5-1,TRBJ2-1,TRBD2,.,TGCGCCAGCAGCTTCTCCGGGACTAGCGGGAGAAATGAGCAGTTCTTC,CASSFSGTSGRNEQFF
TRBV5-4,TRBJ2-2,.,.,TGTGCCAGCAGCCCAGACAGGTTGAACACCGGGGAGCTGTTTTTT,CASSPDRLNTGELFF
TRBV5-4,TRBJ1-1,TRBD1,.,TGTGCCAGCAGCTCAGGGGGTTGGGACACTGAAGCTTTCTTT,CASSSGGWDTEAFF
TRBV28,TRBJ2-3,TRBD1,.,TGTGCCAGCAGTTTTTGGACAGGGGTAGATACGCAGTATTTT,CASSFWTGVDTQYF
TRBV5-4,TRBJ2-3,TRBD1,.,TGTGCCAGCAGCAACATCCTGACAGGGGTTGGTACAGATACGCAGTATTTT,CASSNILTGVGTDTQYF
TRBV9,TRBJ1-1,.,.,TGTGCCAGCAGCCCGGGACATCTGGCTTTCACTGAAGCTTTCTTT,CASSPGHLAFTEAFF
TRBV10-2,TRBJ2-7,.,.,TGCGCCAGCAGTGAGTCGAACTCCTACGAGCAGTACTTC,CASSESNSYEQYF
TRBV2,TRBJ2-3,.,.,TGTGCCAGCAGTGAAGCGGGGGGTGCGGGCGCGCAGTATTTT,CASSEAGGAGAQYF
TRBV28,TRBJ2-2,.,.,TGTGCCAGCAGACCCCACCGAGATTTGAACACCGGGGAGCTGTTTTTT,CASRPHRDLNTGELFF
TRBV28,TRBJ2-2,.,.,TGTGCCAGCAGAAGTTATGGGACCGGGGAGCTGTTTTTT,CASRSYGTGELFF
TRBV7-9,TRBJ1-5,TRBD1,.,TGTGCCAGCAGCCTATACAGGGGTAGAGGCAATCAGCCCCAGCATTTT,CASSLYRGRGNQPQHF
TRBV5-1,TRBJ2-2,.,.,TGCGCCAGCAAAAGCCGGTACCCCACCACCGGGGAGCTGTTTTTT,CASKSRYPTTGELFF
TRBV5-1,TRBJ2-7,.,.,TGCGCCAGCAGCTTGGCCGGGGCGGAGCTGGTGCAGTACTTC,CASSLAGAELVQYF
TRBV2,TRBJ1-1,.,.,TGTGCCAGCAGTGTCGACAGTGGAACTGAAGCTTTCTTT,CASSVDSGTEAFF
TRBV18,TRBJ2-3,.,.,TGTGCCAGCTCACGTCTCTCCCGGCCCGGGGGAGGAGCAGATACGCAGTATTTT,CASSRLSRPGGGADTQYF
TRBV18,TRBJ2-7,TRBD1,.,TGTGCCAGCTCACCACCGACAGGGGTCTACGAGCAGTACTTC,CASSPPTGVYEQYF
TRBV18,TRBJ1-2,TRBD1,.,TGTGCCAGCTCACCGGACAGGCTCTATGGCTACACCTTC,CASSPDRLYGYTF
TRBV9,TRBJ2-7,.,.,TGTGCCAGCAGCTTGGACTTTAGCTCCTACGAGCAGTACTTC,CASSLDFSSYEQYF
TRBV2,TRBJ1-1,.,.,TGTGCCAGCAGTCCAGCCACCCCGGGGTGGAAAATGAACACTGAAGCTTTCTTT,CASSPATPGWKMNTEAFF
TRBV6-5,TRBJ2-3,TRBD1,once,TGTGCCAGCAGTTTCCCGGGACAGGGGACAGATACGCAGTATTTT,CASSFPGQGTDTQYF
TRBV10-3,TRBJ2-5,TRBD2,.,TGTGCCATCCCAGCCGGACTAGCGGGAGCGCTGGAGACCCAGTACTTC,CAIPAGLAGALETQYF
TRBV29-1,TRBJ2-1,.,few,TGCAGCGTTTATTGGGGTTTAGGGGAGCAGTTCTTC,CSVYWGLGEQFF
TRBV6-5,TRBJ1-3,.,.,TGTGCCAGCAGTTACTCGCCGGCGGAATCTGGAAACACCATATATTTT,CASSYSPAESGNTIYF
TRBV19,TRBJ2-2,TRBD1,.,TGTGCCAACACAGGGGGTATGAACACCGGGGAGCTGTTTTTT,CANTGGMNTGELFF
TRBV5-5,TRBJ2-7,TRBD1,.,TGTGCCAGCAGCTTGGACGACAGGGGGCTAAACGAGCAGTACTTC,CASSLDDRGLNEQYF
TRBV29-1,TRBJ2-7,TRBD2,once,TGCAGCGTTCGGACTAGCTGGGCGGGGGAGCAGTACTTC,CSVRTSWAGEQYF
TRBV5-1,TRBJ2-2,.,.,TGCGCCAGCAGCCCTGGGACCGCCCCCGGGGAGCTGTTTTTT,CASSPGTAPGELFF
TRBV5-4,TRBJ1-2,.,.,TGTGCCAGCAGCCCCCGGTCTTTGGGCCATGGCTACACCTTC,CASSPRSLGHGYTF
TRBV5-1,TRBJ2-6,TRBD1,.,TGCGCCAGCAGCTTACGATCCCAGGGGGAGTCTGGGGCCAACGTCCTGACTTTC,CASSLRSQGESGANVLTF
TRBV9,TRBJ2-3,.,.,TGTGCCAGCAGCGTAGCCCCTGTACGCACAGATACGCAGTATTTT,CASSVAPVRTDTQYF
TRBV19,TRBJ1-3,.,.,TGTGCCAGTAGTCCCGCTGGAAACACCATATATTTT,CASSPAGNTIYF
TRBV10-3,TRBJ2-2,TRBD2,.,TGTGCCATCAGTGCAACCGGGACTAGCGTAACCGGGGAGCTGTTTTTT,CAISATGTSVTGELFF
TRBV14,TRBJ2-1,.,once,TGTGCCAGCAGCCAAGATCGCGGGACAGCAGACAATGAGCAGTTCTTC,CASSQDRGTADNEQFF